Following are 7 T cell receptor beta chains from one sample sequenced in a study of blood T cell repertoires in COVID-19. Assay: immunoSEQ multiplex PCR; the TCRdb copy retains only in-frame clones and omits some. The sample has approximately 230,000 clones, around 85% seen once; the top ten hold about 10%. Sequenced input: peripheral blood. These receptors came from a man of 80 years or more with acute or convalescent COVID-19.

This chain uses TRBV24-1 with TRBJ1-5; 7 bases map to TRBD1. Unmatched junction bases numbered 7, after V lost 5 bases and J lost 4 bases. Germline assignment: CDR1 KGHDR and CDR2 SFDVKD. The CDR3 runs 15 residues. Here the CDR3 DNA reads TGTGCCACCAGTGCCACAGGGGCAGGGAATCAGCCCCAGCATTTT. Residues: CATSATGAGNQPQHF.

The chain has TRBV7-2 and TRBJ1-4; no clear D gene. V shed 1 base and J shed 5 bases, with 14 bases lying between them. Germline CDR1 reads SGHTA; CDR2 reads FQGNSA. CDR3 length equals 16 residues. The CDR3 DNA follows: TGTGCCAGCAGCTTAGGCCAGTCCCAATGGAATGAAAAACTGTTTTTT. It yields the protein CASSLGQSQWNEKLFF.

In this sample, this clone turned up a few times. This chain joins TRBV11-2 and TRBJ1-1, with a tentative D call TRBD1 (6 bases). The CDR3 extends over 15 amino acids. V lost 5 bases, J lost 4 bases, and 17 bases lay in between. Looked up from germline, CDR1 is SGHAT and CDR2 is FQNNGV. The CDR3 here is CASSPRGALGTEAFF. The CDR3 DNA reads as TGTGCCAGCAGCCCGCGGGGGGCGCTTGGCACTGAAGCTTTCTTT. The full variable domain, its missing parts supplied by reference TRBV11-2 and TRBJ1-1, is EAGVAQSPRYKIIEKRQSVAFWCNPISGHATLYWYQQILGQGPKLLIQFQNNGVVDDSQLPKDRFSAERLKGVDSTLKIQPAKLEDSAVYLCASSPRGALGTEAFFGQGTRLTVV.

This clone was seen a single time. The chain employs TRBV9 and TRBJ1-1; 7 bases line up with TRBD1. The CDR3 is 16 residues long. Germline assignment: CDR1 SGDLS and CDR2 YYNGEE. J lost 1 base, V lost 2 bases, and 8 bases had no gene match. The CDR3 DNA sequence: TGTGCCAGCAGCGTCGGTAGGGGGCGAAAGAACACTGAAGCTTTCTTT. Translating gives CASSVGRGRKNTEAFF.

This clone occurred a few times. The chain has TRBV24-1 and TRBJ2-3; 7 bases line up with TRBD1. V dropped 7 bases and J dropped 0; count of bases not matched to a gene: 3. This CDR3 contains 14 residues. Germline V CDR1 and CDR2: KGHDR, SFDVKD. The CDR3 protein is CATRDRESTDTQYF. The CDR3 DNA reads as TGTGCCACCAGAGACAGGGAGAGCACAGATACGCAGTATTTT.

J is TRBJ1-6 and V is TRBV2; tentative D call: TRBD1 (6 bases). From germline, CDR1 is SNHLY and CDR2 FYNNEI. V lost 2 bases and J lost 7, with 9 bases in between. The CDR3 sequence is 14 residues long. CDR3 loop: CASSEQGRNSPLHF. CDR3 coding DNA: TGTGCCAGCAGTGAACAGGGGCGGAATTCACCCCTCCACTTT.

This chain links TRBV3-1 (or the pseudogene TRBV3-2) with TRBJ2-7; tentative D call: TRBD1 (8 bases). V was trimmed by 2 bases and J by 2 bases, leaving 13 bases between them. The CDR3 contains 15 residues. Per the germline V gene, CDR1 is LGHDT and CDR2 is YNNKEL (reference sequence). The CDR3: CASSQSTGGAYEQYF. CDR3 sequence (DNA): TGTGCCAGCAGCCAATCAACAGGGGGGGCCTACGAGCAGTACTTC.